This entry features one T cell receptor (beta chain) sequence. Profiled with immunoSEQ multiplex PCR; TCRdb holds only in-frame clones, not every one. The repertoire consists of roughly 1.5 million clones, with 95% to 99% occurring once and the leading ten covering roughly 0.45%. Germline assignment: CDR1 SGDLS and CDR2 YYNGEE. The CDR3 has 11 amino acids. The V gene lost 4 bases and the J gene lost 4 bases, with 6 bases spanning the gap. This entry belongs to a study of shared clonotypes between healthy human individuals. The chain uses TRBV9 and TRBJ2-7; D is undetermined. Sequenced: naive CD4+ T cells sorted from blood. This sample's subset: CD45RA+ positively selected. The clonotype originates from a man aged 25-45 years in good health. The CDR3 protein is CASSPFYEQYF. CDR3 DNA: TGTGCCAGCAGCCCTTTTTACGAGCAGTACTTC.